This T cell receptor beta chain stems from a study of blood T cell repertoires in COVID-19. The overall study: Samples of COVID-19 (acute and convalescent) were obtained from the United States, Italy and Spain. Nucleic acid was either cDNA or gDNA, and it came from T cells, B-cell-depleted T cells, or PBMCs.

Notes on this clone: The same CDR3 is also encoded by other DNA sequences in this sample.

V shed 2 bases and J 6 bases; nucleotides not matched to a gene: 6. The CDR3 is 16 residues long. CDR1 and CDR2 from the germline V gene are MNHEY and SVGAGI. As handled by the study authors: Estimation of nucleated cell counts relied on the amplification of reference gene primers. Clones were read by immunoSEQ multiplex PCR, and TCRdb kept only the in-frame ones, dropping some. V and J calls and clone size are as listed in that table; D and trimming were resolved from the DNA. The table shows about 220,000 clones, with roughly 85% occurring only once. Input material: peripheral blood. This receptor was obtained from a woman of 80 years or more with acute or convalescent COVID-19. The chain joins TRBV6-5 to TRBJ2-3; 12 positions agree with TRBD2. The CDR3 loop reads CASSYPPGLAGDTQYF. In nucleotides, the CDR3 is TGTGCCAGCAGTTACCCCCCGGGACTAGCGGGTGATACGCAGTATTTT.